This entry lists 14 T cell receptor beta chains sequenced from one sample in a study of identical twins. One entry per CDR3 protein results from TCRdb running MiXCR on the 5' RACE reads. Here the sample spans about 200,000 distinct CDR3 sequences, less than 8% being singletons. The same data also contributed to another study, on yellow fever vaccine responses in identical twins.

Material: memory (CD45RO+) T cells sorted from blood. All receptors come from a woman aged 18 to 35 in good health.

The rearrangement links TRBV9 to TRBJ2-3; tentatively, D is TRBD1 (6 bases). V gave up 0 bases and J gave up 2 bases, with 7 bases separating them. This CDR3 contains 14 residues. CDR1 is SGDLS, CDR2 YYNGEE, per germline. The CDR3 spells CASSVGGLTDTQYF. Written as DNA, the CDR3 is TGTGCCAGCAGCGTAGGGGGGCTCACAGATACGCAGTATTTT.

The chain carries TRBV5-6 and TRBJ2-1, with no clear D. V was trimmed by 6 bases and J by 5 bases, leaving 15 bases between them. CDR3 size: 14 residues. Germline V lookup: CDR1 SGHDT, CDR2 YYEEEE. DNA for the CDR3: TGTGCCAGCATCCGAGTTACCTACAACAATGAGCAGTTCTTC. Residues: CASIRVTYNNEQFF.

The chain uses TRBV4-1 and TRBJ1-2; 8 bases agree with TRBD1. The CDR3 consists of 15 residues. The germline CDR1 and CDR2 sequences are MGHRA and YSYEKL. Germline trimming cut 2 bases from V and 4 bases from J; bases unmatched to any gene: 6. The CDR3, as DNA: TGCGCCAGCAGCCAACCGGACAGGGAGGCCTATGGCTACACCTTC. Encoded protein: CASSQPDREAYGYTF.

The chain combines TRBV6-1 with TRBJ2-1; 8 nucleotides line up with TRBD1. V shed 7 bases, J shed 6 bases, and the junction held 8 bases outside the gene matches. This CDR3 spans 14 amino acids. Germline V CDR1 and CDR2: MNHNS, SASEGT. DNA for the CDR3: TGTGCCAGCACGGAACAGGGGGTTCGCAATGAGCAGTTCTTC. This sequence encodes CASTEQGVRNEQFF.

The sample holds many counts of this clonotype. The J gene is TRBJ2-3, the V gene TRBV7-2; 8 bases are a match to TRBD2. J lost 2 bases, V lost 6 bases, and 7 bases had no gene match. This CDR3 comprises 15 residues. Germline V gives CDR1 SGHTA, CDR2 FQGNSA. CDR3 in amino acids: CASRFSGASTDTQYF. The CDR3 nucleotides read TGTGCCAGCAGATTTAGCGGGGCTTCCACAGATACGCAGTATTTT.

This clonotype came up many times. This chain uses TRBV7-2 with TRBJ2-3, with D perhaps being TRBD1 or TRBD2 (5 bases each). Germline V gives CDR1 SGHTA, CDR2 FQGNSA. This CDR3 spans 13 amino acids. With 4 bases removed from V and 6 bases from J, the gap between germline ends came to 11 bases. This chain's CDR3 is CASSSAWDDTQYF. CDR3 DNA sequence: TGTGCCAGCAGCTCTGCCTGGGACGATACGCAGTATTTT.

This clonotype was counted many times. J is TRBJ2-1 and V is TRBV5-1, with D possibly being TRBD1 or TRBD2 (7 bases each). Germline CDR1 and CDR2: SGHRS and YFSETQ. The CDR3 runs to 17 residues. V lost 0 bases and J 10 bases, leaving 23 bases between the germline ends. The CDR3 protein is CASSLGRGGGASEEQFF. CDR3 DNA: TGCGCCAGCAGCTTGGGGAGGGGAGGGGGCGCTTCTGAAGAGCAGTTCTTC.

In DNA, the CDR3 is TGTGCCTGGAGTAGATCGGAGTCCGGGGAGACCCAGTACTTC. Protein: CAWSRSESGETQYF. This chain links TRBV30 with TRBJ2-5; D gene uncertain. CDR3 length: 14 residues. Germline CDR1 and CDR2: GTSNPN and SVGIG (reference sequence). Deletions cut 2 bases from V and 5 bases from J, with 15 bases between.

At least ten counts were recorded for this clonotype. CDR3 protein: CASSLAEGLNTEAFF. The CDR3 DNA follows: TGCGCCAGCAGCTTGGCCGAGGGGTTGAACACTGAAGCTTTCTTT. The chain is built from TRBV5-1 and TRBJ1-1, with D maybe TRBD1 (5 bases). The CDR3 runs 15 residues. With 0 bases removed from V and 0 bases from J, the gap between germline ends came to 9 bases. The germline V gene has CDR1 SGHRS and CDR2 YFSETQ. The variable domain in full, with the rest retrieved from reference TRBV5-1 and TRBJ1-1, is KAGVTQTPRYLIKTRGQQVTLSCSPISGHRSVSWYQQTPGQGLQFLFEYFSETQRNKGNFPGRFSGRQFSNSRSEMNVSTLELGDSALYLCASSLAEGLNTEAFFGQGTRLTVV.

This clonotype was counted between two and nine times. The rearrangement uses TRBV24-1 and TRBJ2-2; 9 nucleotides align to TRBD1. Trimming cost V 4 bases and J 5 bases; bases outside gene matches: 10. The CDR3 spans 17 residues. Germline CDR1 reads KGHDR; CDR2 reads SFDVKD. The CDR3 nucleotides are TGTGCCACCAGTGACCCCTTCGGACAGGGGAAGACCGGGGAGCTGTTTTTT. The encoded protein is CATSDPFGQGKTGELFF.

This clonotype was detected only a few times. The chain uses TRBV30 and TRBJ2-7; TRBD1 aligns across 8 bases. With V trimmed by 7 bases and J by 5 bases, 4 bases remained unmatched. The CDR3 has 11 residues. Per germline, CDR1 GTSNPN and CDR2 SVGIG (reference sequence). CDR3 coding DNA: TGTGCCTCCTCAGGGGGCAACGAGCAGTACTTC. Translated: CASSGGNEQYF.

In its sample, this clonotype was seen many times. This sequence joins TRBV4-3 and TRBJ1-1; 9 bases line up with TRBD1. This CDR3 has 16 residues. With 3 bases clipped from V and 5 bases from J, the junction kept 10 bases outside the gene matches. CDR1 and CDR2 from the germline V gene are LGHNA and YSLEER. As DNA, the CDR3 is TGCGCCAGCAGCCAGCGCGCACAGGGGGCCGGGACTGAAGCTTTCTTT. This translates into CASSQRAQGAGTEAFF.

In this sample, this clonotype turned up many times. The V gene is TRBV5-1, the J gene TRBJ2-4; D is uncertain. Germline CDR1 SGHRS, CDR2 YFSETQ. The CDR3 length is 19 residues. Trimming removed 4 bases from V and 0 bases from J, with 23 bases in between. CDR3 in amino acids: CASSPTPSPYTLAKNIQYF. CDR3 coding DNA: TGCGCCAGCAGCCCGACCCCTTCTCCCTACACGCTAGCCAAAAACATTCAGTACTTC.

This clonotype occurred a few times. The rearrangement links TRBV4-1 to TRBJ2-5, with TRBD2 as a possible D gene (7 bases). V gave up 3 bases and J gave up 4 bases, with 18 bases separating them. CDR1 is MGHRA and CDR2 is YSYEKL in the germline V gene. This CDR3 has 16 residues. CDR3: CASSHSGGASAETQYF. The CDR3 nucleotides are TGCGCCAGCAGCCACTCTGGGGGGGCCTCGGCAGAGACCCAGTACTTC.